The 8 T cell receptor beta chains below were found in one sample sequenced in a study of blood T cell repertoires in COVID-19 (dated by TCRdb to about 2020). Library preparation was by the immunoSEQ multiplex PCR assay. In TCRdb, the immuneACCESS table is reduced to in-frame sequences with V and J assigned. These tables do not hold every clone; where another copy was compared, an unresolved V gene accounts for under half, and the others remain unexplained. For this sample the table gives 100,000 to 150,000 clones, of which roughly 85% were detected only once. The ten largest clonotypes hold around 27% of the sample. The sequenced sample consisted of peripheral blood. These receptors originate from an elderly woman with acute or convalescent COVID-19.

This CDR3 reads CASSWDGQDYGYTF. The CDR3 nucleotides read TGCGCCAGCAGCTGGGACGGACAGGACTATGGCTACACCTTC. The chain joins TRBV5-1 to TRBJ1-2; 7 nucleotides line up with TRBD1. CDR1 SGHRS and CDR2 YFSETQ come from the germline V gene. J gave up 3 bases and V 3 bases, and 5 bases lay outside the gene matches. This CDR3 comprises 14 residues. The full variable domain, with the rest looked up from reference TRBV5-1 and TRBJ1-2, is KAGVTQTPRYLIKTRGQQVTLSCSPISGHRSVSWYQQTPGQGLQFLFEYFSETQRNKGNFPGRFSGRQFSNSRSEMNVSTLELGDSALYLCASSWDGQDYGYTFGSGTRLTVV.

A word on this clone: The sample carries other DNA sequences with the same CDR3. The CDR3 sequence: CSAPVYTEAFF. For the CDR3, the DNA is TGCAGTGCCCCAGTCTACACTGAAGCTTTCTTT. The chain is built from TRBV20-1 and TRBJ1-1; D remains unclear. The CDR3 is made up of 11 amino acids. Trimming took 6 bases from V and 3 from J, leaving 8 bases between them. Germline CDR1 DFQATT, CDR2 SNEGSKA (reference sequence).

The chain uses TRBV19 and TRBJ1-5; D is unresolved. The CDR3 has 13 residues. Germline CDR1 LNHDA, CDR2 SQIVND (reference sequence). V was cut by 11 bases and J by 7 bases, with 18 bases left in between. The CDR3 sequence is CASSSGSRQPQHF. The CDR3 DNA reads TGTGCCTCCTCTAGCGGGAGTCGGCAGCCCCAGCATTTT.

The chain uses TRBV12-3 or TRBV12-4 and TRBJ2-2, with no clear D. The CDR3 runs to 12 residues. The V and J ends lost 1 base and 6 bases respectively, with 3 bases between them. CDR3 DNA sequence: TGTGCCAGCAGTTTAGGAGCCGGGGAGCTGTTTTTT. Protein: CASSLGAGELFF.

This chain joins TRBV11-3 and TRBJ2-1, with 7 bases matching TRBD1. Germline CDR1 and CDR2: SGHNT and YENEEA. This CDR3 contains 14 residues. V lost 3 bases to trimming and J lost 6 bases; unmatched junction nucleotides: 5. CDR3 in amino acids: CASSLGQTTNEQFF. CDR3 sequence (DNA): TGTGCCAGCAGCTTGGGACAGACGACCAATGAGCAGTTCTTC. The entire variable domain, with the rest obtained from reference TRBV11-3 and TRBJ2-1, is as follows: EAGVVQSPRYKIIEKKQPVAFWCNPISGHNTLYWYLQNLGQGPELLIRYENEEAVDDSQLPKDRFSAERLKGVDSTLKIQPAELGDSAVYLCASSLGQTTNEQFFGPGTRLTVL.

The V call is TRBV5-8, the J call TRBJ1-2; perhaps TRBD1 as D (5 bases). Germline CDR1 and CDR2: SGHTS and YDEGEE. The CDR3 covers 15 residues. V was shortened by 5 bases and J by 6 bases, with 20 bases between the two germline ends. CDR3 sequence reads: CASRGGTFVRDGYTF. CDR3 sequence (DNA): TGTGCCAGCAGGGGGGGGACTTTCGTGAGGGATGGCTACACCTTC.

CDR3 residues: CASSMSGQGLPQHF. The CDR3 DNA reads as TGTGCCAGCAGTATGTCAGGACAGGGTCTTCCCCAGCATTTT. The chain uses TRBV25-1 and TRBJ1-5; 8 nucleotides match TRBD1. V trimming: 5 bases; J trimming: 10 bases; junction bases outside the gene matches: 10. The V gene's germline CDR1 is MGHDK and CDR2 SYGVNS. The CDR3 sequence is 14 residues long.

The V gene is TRBV2, the J gene TRBJ2-3, with 8 bases that match TRBD1. The CDR3 has 15 amino acids. From germline, CDR1 is SNHLY and CDR2 FYNNEI. J lost 2 bases, V lost 5 bases, and 6 bases had no gene match. CDR3 coding DNA: TGTGCCAGCAGTAGACAGGGGCAAACCACAGATACGCAGTATTTT. It specifies CASSRQGQTTDTQYF.